A single sample is the source of the 14 T cell receptor beta chains below, sequenced in a study of CD4+ T cells in melanoma. Assay: immunoSEQ multiplex PCR; the TCRdb copy retains only in-frame clones and omits some. Of about 15,000 clones listed, around four fifths are singletons. The sequenced sample consisted of cells from a culture (not recorded whether cultured in vitro). These receptors were taken from a human donor with melanoma.

The J gene is TRBJ1-5, the V gene TRBV18; 9 positions match TRBD1. The germline V gene has CDR1 KGHSH and CDR2 LQKENI. The CDR3 covers 18 residues. The J segment lost 0 bases and the V segment lost 5 bases, leaving 11 bases of the junction unmatched. The CDR3 reads CASSATGGRLGSNQPQHF. In DNA form, the CDR3 reads TGTGCCAGCTCAGCGACAGGGGGAAGATTGGGTAGCAATCAGCCCCAGCATTTT.

V usage is TRBV9 and J usage is TRBJ1-2; 7 nucleotides match TRBD1. This CDR3 has 14 residues. Germline V gene lookup returns CDR1 SGDLS and CDR2 YYNGEE. Trimming took 3 bases from V and 8 from J; bases not matched to a gene: 10. The CDR3 here is CASSADRALGGYTF. The CDR3 bases are TGTGCCAGCAGCGCAGACAGGGCGCTTGGAGGCTACACCTTC.

This chain connects TRBV5-1 to TRBJ2-3; 15 bases map to TRBD2. Per germline, CDR1 SGHRS and CDR2 YFSETQ. Losses at the gene ends were 3 bases for V and 4 bases for J; bases not matched to a gene: 6. CDR3 length equals 17 residues. Here the CDR3 reads CASSSGLAGGQADTQYF. Here the CDR3 DNA reads TGCGCCAGCAGCTCCGGACTAGCGGGGGGGCAAGCAGATACGCAGTATTTT.

DNA of the CDR3: TGTGCCAGCACTGAGACAGATTACACAGATACGCAGTATTTT. Translation gives CASTETDYTDTQYF. The V and J genes are TRBV25-1 and TRBJ2-3, with TRBD1 as a possible D gene (5 bases). Trimming left V 7 bases short and J 2 bases short, with 13 bases between. Germline values: CDR1 MGHDK, CDR2 SYGVNS. This CDR3 is 14 amino acids long. Variable domain in full (rest from reference TRBV25-1 and TRBJ2-3): EADIYQTPRYLVIGTGKKITLECSQTMGHDKMYWYQQDPGMELHLIHYSYGVNSTEKGDLSSESTVSRIRTEHFPLTLESARPSHTSQYLCASTETDYTDTQYFGPGTRLTVL.

The V gene is TRBV30, the J gene TRBJ1-5, with TRBD1 matching 7 bases. Looked up from germline, CDR1 is GTSNPN and CDR2 is SVGIG (reference sequence). CDR3 length: 15 residues. The ends lost 0 bases at V and 7 bases at J; junction bases unmatched: 9. The CDR3 is CAWSVQGGGRQPQHF. CDR3 DNA sequence: TGTGCCTGGAGTGTACAAGGGGGCGGGAGGCAGCCCCAGCATTTT.

The chain has TRBV6-6 and TRBJ2-7, with unresolved D. Trimming removed 2 bases from V and 3 bases from J, with 11 bases in between. CDR3 length: 14 amino acids. In germline, CDR1 is MNHNY, CDR2 SVGAGI (reference sequence). This CDR3 reads CASSYIENLYEQYF. CDR3 coding DNA: TGTGCCAGCAGTTACATCGAAAACCTCTACGAGCAGTACTTC.

This chain joins TRBV2 and TRBJ1-1, with D hard to call. Germline CDR1 reads SNHLY; CDR2 reads FYNNEI. Deletions cut 4 bases from V and 4 bases from J, with 16 bases between. The CDR3 is made up of 15 amino acids. The CDR3 DNA follows: TGTGCCAGCAGTGGGAGGCCGGGAAGGGCCACTGAAGCTTTCTTT. Translating gives CASSGRPGRATEAFF.

The chain is built from TRBV2 and TRBJ1-5, with TRBD1 matching over 7 bases. This CDR3 has 15 amino acids. Germline V gene sequence: CDR1 SNHLY, CDR2 FYNNEI. V lost 3 bases and J lost 1; bases outside the gene matches: 3. The CDR3 is CASSDEGASNQPQHF. The CDR3 bases are TGTGCCAGCAGTGATGAGGGGGCCAGCAATCAGCCCCAGCATTTT.

The V call is TRBV25-1, the J call TRBJ2-3, with TRBD1 as a possible D gene (7 bases). Germline CDR1 reads MGHDK; CDR2 reads SYGVNS. V was cut by 3 bases and J by 3 bases, with 13 bases left in between. The CDR3 extends over 15 amino acids. Written as DNA, the CDR3 is TGTGCCAGCAGTGATGACAGGGAGGATACAGATACGCAGTATTTT. Encoded protein: CASSDDREDTDTQYF.

The rearrangement links TRBV7-9 to TRBJ1-4, with 10 bases aligning to TRBD1. The J segment lost 5 bases and the V segment lost 5 bases, leaving 2 bases of the junction unmatched. Germline-derived CDR1 and CDR2 are SEHNR and FQNEAQ (reference sequence). This CDR3 region has 14 residues. DNA for the CDR3: TGTGCCAGCAGCGAGGGACAGGGGAATGAAAAACTGTTTTTT. This encodes CASSEGQGNEKLFF.

Remarks on this clone: Other DNA sequences from this sample encode an identical CDR3 as well. The gene calls are TRBV6-1 and TRBJ2-3; D not certain. CDR1 and CDR2 (germline): MNHNS, SASEGT. CDR3 size: 15 residues. V dropped 6 bases and J dropped 0 bases, with 13 bases sitting between them. As DNA, the CDR3 is TGTGCCAGCAGCGGCAAGGCCGTAAGCACAGATACGCAGTATTTT. This encodes CASSGKAVSTDTQYF.

The V and J genes are TRBV6-5 and TRBJ2-7; tentative D call: TRBD1 (6 bases). The germline V gene encodes CDR1 MNHEY and CDR2 SVGAGI. V was trimmed by 6 bases and J by 3 bases, leaving 9 bases between them. The CDR3 extends over 12 amino acids. CDR3 sequence reads: CASSPQGYEQYF. CDR3 coding DNA: TGTGCCAGCAGCCCACAGGGCTACGAGCAGTACTTC.

The rearrangement uses TRBV5-8 and TRBJ2-7; TRBD1 aligns across 9 bases. Germline V gene data show CDR1 as SGHTS and CDR2 as YDEGEE. This CDR3 contains 13 residues. Trimming cost V 3 bases and J 4 bases; bases outside gene matches: 2. This CDR3 is CASSSDRGYEQYF. The CDR3 nucleotides read TGTGCCAGCAGCTCCGACAGGGGGTACGAGCAGTACTTC.

This rearrangement joins TRBV5-4 to TRBJ1-1, with 11 positions matching TRBD1. CDR1 SGHNT and CDR2 YYREEE come from the germline V gene (reference sequence). V trimming: 4 bases; J trimming: 3 bases; junction bases outside the gene matches: 2. The CDR3 spans 14 residues. The chain's CDR3 is CASSQGQGDTEAFF. CDR3 sequence (DNA): TGTGCCAGCAGCCAGGGACAGGGGGACACTGAAGCTTTCTTT.